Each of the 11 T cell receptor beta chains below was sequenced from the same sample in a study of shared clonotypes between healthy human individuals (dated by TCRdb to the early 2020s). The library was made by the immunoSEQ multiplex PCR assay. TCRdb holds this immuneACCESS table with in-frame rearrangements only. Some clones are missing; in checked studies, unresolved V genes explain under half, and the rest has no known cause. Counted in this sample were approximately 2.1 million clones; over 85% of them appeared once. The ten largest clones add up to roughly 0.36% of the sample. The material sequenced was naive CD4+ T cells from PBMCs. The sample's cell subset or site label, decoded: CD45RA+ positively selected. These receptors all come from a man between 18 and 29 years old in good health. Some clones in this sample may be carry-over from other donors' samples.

The CDR3 loop reads CASSLEMDTQYF. CDR3 coding DNA: TGCGCCAGCAGCTTGGAAATGGATACGCAGTATTTT. The J gene is TRBJ2-3, the V gene TRBV5-1; D gene ambiguous. The length of the CDR3 is 12 residues. Deletions cut 0 bases from V and 6 bases from J, with 5 bases between. CDR1 is SGHRS, CDR2 YFSETQ, per germline.

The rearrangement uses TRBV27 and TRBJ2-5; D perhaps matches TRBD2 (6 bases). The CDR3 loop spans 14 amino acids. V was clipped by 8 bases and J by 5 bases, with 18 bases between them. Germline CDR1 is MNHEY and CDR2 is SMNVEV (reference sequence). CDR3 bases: TGTGCCAGCCGTCAGAGGAGGGCGGGGGAGACCCAGTACTTC. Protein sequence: CASRQRRAGETQYF.

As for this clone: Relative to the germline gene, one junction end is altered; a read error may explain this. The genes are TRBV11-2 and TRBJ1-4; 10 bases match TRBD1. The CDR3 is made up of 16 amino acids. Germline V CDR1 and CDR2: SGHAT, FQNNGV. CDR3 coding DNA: TGTGCCAGCAGCATACGACAGGGGGCGGCTAATGACAAACTGTTTTTT. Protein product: CASSIRQGAANDKLFF.

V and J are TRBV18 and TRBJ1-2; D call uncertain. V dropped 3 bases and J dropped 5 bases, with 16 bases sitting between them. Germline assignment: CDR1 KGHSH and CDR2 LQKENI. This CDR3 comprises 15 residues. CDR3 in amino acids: CASSPEGKPWYGYTF. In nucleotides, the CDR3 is TGTGCCAGCTCACCCGAGGGTAAGCCGTGGTATGGCTACACCTTC.

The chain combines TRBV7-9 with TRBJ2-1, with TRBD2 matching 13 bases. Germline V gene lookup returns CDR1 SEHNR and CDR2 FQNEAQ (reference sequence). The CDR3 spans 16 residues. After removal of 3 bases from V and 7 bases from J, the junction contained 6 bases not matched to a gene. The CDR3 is CASSLTSGRSINEQFF. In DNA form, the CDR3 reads TGTGCCAGCAGCTTGACTAGCGGGAGGTCAATAAATGAGCAGTTCTTC.

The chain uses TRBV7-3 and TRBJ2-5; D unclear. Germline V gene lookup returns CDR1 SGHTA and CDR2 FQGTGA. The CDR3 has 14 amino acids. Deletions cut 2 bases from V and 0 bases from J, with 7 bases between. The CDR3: CASSLDGYQETQYF. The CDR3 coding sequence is TGTGCCAGCAGCTTAGATGGGTACCAAGAGACCCAGTACTTC.

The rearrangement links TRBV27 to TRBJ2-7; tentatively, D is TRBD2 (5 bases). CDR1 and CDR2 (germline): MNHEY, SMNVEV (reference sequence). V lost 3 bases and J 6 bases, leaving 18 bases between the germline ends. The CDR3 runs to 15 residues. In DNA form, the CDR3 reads TGTGCCAGCAGTTTTACCGGGCTGGGTGGAGGCGAGCAGTACTTC. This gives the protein CASSFTGLGGGEQYF.

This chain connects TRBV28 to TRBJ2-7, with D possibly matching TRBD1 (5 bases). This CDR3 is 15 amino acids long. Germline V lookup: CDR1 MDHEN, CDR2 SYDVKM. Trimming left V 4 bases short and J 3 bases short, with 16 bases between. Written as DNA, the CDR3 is TGTGCCAGCAGTTCTCCGTGGGGCGCAGTCTACGAGCAGTACTTC. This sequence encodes CASSSPWGAVYEQYF.

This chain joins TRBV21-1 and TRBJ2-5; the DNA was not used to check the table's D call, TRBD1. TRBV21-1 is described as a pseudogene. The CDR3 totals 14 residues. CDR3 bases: TGTGCCACCTTGGGCAGGGCTGGAAGGAAGACCCAGTACTTC. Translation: CATLGRAGRKTQYF.

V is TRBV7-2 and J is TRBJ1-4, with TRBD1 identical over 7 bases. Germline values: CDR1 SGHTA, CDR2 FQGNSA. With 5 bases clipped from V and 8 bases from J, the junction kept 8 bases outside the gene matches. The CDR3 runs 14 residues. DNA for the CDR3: TGTGCCAGCAGCCCACAGGGGTTTGAAGAAAAACTGTTTTTT. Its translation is CASSPQGFEEKLFF.

CDR3 loop: CASSLRDRVYEQYF. In DNA form, the CDR3 reads TGTGCCAGCAGCTTACGGGACAGGGTTTACGAGCAGTACTTC. V gene TRBV7-2 combines with J gene TRBJ2-7; 9 nucleotides agree with TRBD1. Germline V gene sequence: CDR1 SGHTA, CDR2 FQGNSA. The length of the CDR3 is 14 residues. V shed 2 bases and J 4 bases; nucleotides not matched to a gene: 3.